Given below is one TCR beta chain in context. Its specific antigen is unknown. No base-level quality is on record; no much larger clone is a single base apart. This entry belongs to a study of blood T cells in healthy people across ages (dated by TCRdb to the mid-2010s). About the study as a whole: In model experiments, roughly one uniquely barcoded TCR beta cDNA molecule per two T cells was captured by template switching. Using deep sequencing normalized with unique cDNA molecular identifiers, the study measured how TCR beta repertoire diversity changes with age. To avoid experimental bias, donors of different ages were distributed randomly across sequencing lanes. The study analyzed two additional independent replicas of 1 million unique cDNA reads from the same blood draw for two donors, one aged 18 to 29 and one aged 80 or older. Donors were grouped into four age groups: young (average approximately 15 years), middle-aged (39), aged (around 62) and long-lived (less than 85).

Library generation was performed with 5' RACE. For sequencing, an Illumina HiSeq 2500 was employed. The second PCR ran for about 6 to 12 cycles and used a J-beta primer mix along with a sample-barcoded 5' primer. Each TCR beta cDNA molecule received a unique molecular identifier from a template-switch 5' adaptor carrying 12 random nucleotides. At least 2.5 million CDR3-containing paired-end reads were obtained from each sample. First-strand cDNA was synthesized from all RNA with the Mint cDNA synthesis kit, primed by a TRBC-specific oligonucleotide. All cDNA was treated with uracil-DNA glycosylase and then went through a first 18-cycle PCR with the universal primers M1SS and BC2_uni_R. The study's own analysis went as follows. For normalization, 1 million high-quality reads were randomly selected from each sample, with every read carrying a distinct molecular identifier. Reads sharing molecular identifiers were discarded rather than binned into consensus sequences. CDR3 identification, clonotype clustering and error correction used MiTCR with a Q25 quality threshold and the strictest error-elimination algorithm. A nonparametric unseen species model with Euler transformation was used to estimate a lower bound on total TCR beta diversity. In TCRdb, the public reads were trimmed at Q25 with fastp and aligned with MiXCR, with productive beta chains retained. Rows are unified per CDR3 protein, each entry keeping the most common DNA and genes. Clone size and V and J calls follow TCRdb, not the original study. In all, the sample holds 780,000 or so distinct CDR3 sequences, and 45% to 70% of those were seen once. The ten most abundant clones make up 20% to 30% of the sample.

The germline V gene (reference sequence) gives CDR1 as DFQATT and CDR2 as SNEGSKA. At the junction V is shortened by 0 bases and J by 4 bases; bases outside the gene matches: 11. The CDR3 spans 17 residues, from the cysteine through the phenylalanine. CDR3 DNA only is kept here, 51 bases in frame from base 1. Donors were approximately 42 systemically healthy Caucasian individuals from Russia aged roughly 6 to 95 years. Approximately 11 milliliters of peripheral blood were drawn from each donor into EDTA-treated Vacutainer tubes. PBMCs were isolated by Ficoll-Paque density-gradient centrifugation, with at least 6.5 million obtained per sample. Trizol reagent was used to extract total RNA from PBMCs, with at least 6 micrograms per sample. For every donor, an aliquot of PBMCs went through flow cytometry to measure the percentages of naive CD45RAhigh/CD27high T cells. Overall study results and their limits: Observed TCR beta diversity per million T cells fell roughly linearly with age, and a significant reduction was already apparent by age roughly 41. Estimates of total diversity from one million sequenced T cells were regarded as lower bounds and underestimates. The long-lived group showed more naive CD4+ T cells, fewer expanded clones and increased TCR diversity than the aged group, suggesting age selection. Since profiling was done on bulk unsorted PBMCs, naive and antigen-experienced compartments could not be conclusively compared. Observed TCR beta diversity correlated strongly with the percentage of naive T cells measured by flow cytometry. Because donor CMV infection status was unknown, age-related changes in expanded clonotypes were potentially confounded.

This chain joins TRBV20-1 to TRBJ1-2; 10 bases in between match TRBD1. The sequenced sample was blood. The TCR comes from a middle-aged man in good health. The bases read TGCAGTGCTAGAGACGAAACCTCTCGGACAGGGGGCTATGGCTACACCTTC. Its coded protein is CSARDETSRTGGYGYTF.